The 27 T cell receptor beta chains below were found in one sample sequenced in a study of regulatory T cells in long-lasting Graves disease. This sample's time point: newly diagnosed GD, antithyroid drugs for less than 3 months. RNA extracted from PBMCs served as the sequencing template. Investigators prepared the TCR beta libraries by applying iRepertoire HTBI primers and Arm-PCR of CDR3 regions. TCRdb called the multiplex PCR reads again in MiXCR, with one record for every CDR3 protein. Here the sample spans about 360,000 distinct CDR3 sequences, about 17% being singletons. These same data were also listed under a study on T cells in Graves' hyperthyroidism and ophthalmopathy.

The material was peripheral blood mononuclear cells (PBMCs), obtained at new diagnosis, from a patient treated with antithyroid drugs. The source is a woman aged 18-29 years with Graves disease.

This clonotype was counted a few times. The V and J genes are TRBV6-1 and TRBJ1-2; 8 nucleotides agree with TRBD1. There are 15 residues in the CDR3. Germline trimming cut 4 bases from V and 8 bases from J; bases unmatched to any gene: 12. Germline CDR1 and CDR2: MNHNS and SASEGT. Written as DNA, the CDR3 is TGTGCCAGCAGTGGCGCCGGGGACAGGACTATCGGCTACACCTTC. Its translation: CASSGAGDRTIGYTF.

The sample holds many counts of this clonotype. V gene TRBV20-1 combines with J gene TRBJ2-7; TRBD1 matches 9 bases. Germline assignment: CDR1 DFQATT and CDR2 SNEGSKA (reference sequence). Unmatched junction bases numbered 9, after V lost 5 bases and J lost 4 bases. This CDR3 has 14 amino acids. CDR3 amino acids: CSAQDRGIGYEQYF. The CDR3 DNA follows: TGCAGTGCTCAGGACAGGGGAATAGGATACGAGCAGTACTTC.

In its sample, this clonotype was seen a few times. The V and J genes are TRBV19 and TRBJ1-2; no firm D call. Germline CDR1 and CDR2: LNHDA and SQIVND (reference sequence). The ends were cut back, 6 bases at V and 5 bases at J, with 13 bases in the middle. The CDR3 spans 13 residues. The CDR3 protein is CASRSLGEYGYTF. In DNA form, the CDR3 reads TGTGCCAGTAGGAGCCTGGGAGAATATGGCTACACCTTC.

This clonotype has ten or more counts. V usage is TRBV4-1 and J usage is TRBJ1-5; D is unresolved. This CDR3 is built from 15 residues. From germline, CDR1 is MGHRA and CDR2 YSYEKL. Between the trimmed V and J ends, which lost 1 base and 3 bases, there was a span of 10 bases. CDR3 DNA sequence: TGCGCCAGCAGCCAAGGGCGCGGTCCCAATCAGCCCCAGCATTTT. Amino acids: CASSQGRGPNQPQHF.

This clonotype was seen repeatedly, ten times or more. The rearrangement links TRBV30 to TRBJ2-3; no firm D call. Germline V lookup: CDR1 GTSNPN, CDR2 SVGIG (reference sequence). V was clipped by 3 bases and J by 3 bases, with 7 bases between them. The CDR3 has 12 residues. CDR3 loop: CAWRGLTDTQYF. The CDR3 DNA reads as TGTGCCTGGAGGGGATTGACAGATACGCAGTATTTT.

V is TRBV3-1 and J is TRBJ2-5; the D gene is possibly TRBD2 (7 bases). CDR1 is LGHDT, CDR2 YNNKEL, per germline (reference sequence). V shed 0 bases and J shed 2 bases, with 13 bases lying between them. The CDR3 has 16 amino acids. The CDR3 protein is CASSQEVGGPQETQYF. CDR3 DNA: TGTGCCAGCAGCCAAGAGGTGGGGGGGCCGCAAGAGACCCAGTACTTC.

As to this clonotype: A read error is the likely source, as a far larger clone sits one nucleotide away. In DNA, the CDR3 is TGTGCCAGCAGTTACGGGACTAGCGGGGTACCTAGCACAGATACGCGGTATTTT. Its protein product is CASSYGTSGVPSTDTRYF. The rearrangement uses TRBV6-9 and TRBJ2-3, with 13 bases fitting TRBD2. This CDR3 comprises 18 residues. The germline V gene encodes CDR1 MNHGY and CDR2 SVAAGI.

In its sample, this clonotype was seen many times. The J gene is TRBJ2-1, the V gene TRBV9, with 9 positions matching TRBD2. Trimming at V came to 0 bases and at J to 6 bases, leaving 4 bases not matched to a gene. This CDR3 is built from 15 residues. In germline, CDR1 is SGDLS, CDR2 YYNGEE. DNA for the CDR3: TGTGCCAGCAGCGTAGGGATAGCGGGAGCCAATGAGCAGTTCTTC. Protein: CASSVGIAGANEQFF.

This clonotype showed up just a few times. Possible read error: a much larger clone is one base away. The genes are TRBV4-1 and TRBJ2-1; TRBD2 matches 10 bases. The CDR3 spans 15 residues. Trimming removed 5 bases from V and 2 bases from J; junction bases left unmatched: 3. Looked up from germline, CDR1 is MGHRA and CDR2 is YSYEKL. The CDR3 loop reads CASSFGLAAYNEQFF. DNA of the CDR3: TGCGCCAGCAGCTTCGGACTAGCGGCCTACAATGAGCAGTTCTTC.

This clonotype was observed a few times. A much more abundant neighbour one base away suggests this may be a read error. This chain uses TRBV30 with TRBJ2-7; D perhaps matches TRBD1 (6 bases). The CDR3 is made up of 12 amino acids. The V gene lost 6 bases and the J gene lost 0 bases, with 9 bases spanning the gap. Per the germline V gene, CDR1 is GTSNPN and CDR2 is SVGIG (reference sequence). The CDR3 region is CACTGSSYEQYF. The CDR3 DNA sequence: TGTGCCTGTACAGGGAGCTCCTACGAGCAGTACTTC.

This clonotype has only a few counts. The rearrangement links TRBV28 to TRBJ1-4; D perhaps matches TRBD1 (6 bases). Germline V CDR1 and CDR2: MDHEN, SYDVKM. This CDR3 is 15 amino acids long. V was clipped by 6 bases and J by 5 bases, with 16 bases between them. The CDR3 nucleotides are TGTGCCAGCAGCCCCTCGGGGGCAGGGAATGAAAAACTGTTTTTT. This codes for CASSPSGAGNEKLFF.

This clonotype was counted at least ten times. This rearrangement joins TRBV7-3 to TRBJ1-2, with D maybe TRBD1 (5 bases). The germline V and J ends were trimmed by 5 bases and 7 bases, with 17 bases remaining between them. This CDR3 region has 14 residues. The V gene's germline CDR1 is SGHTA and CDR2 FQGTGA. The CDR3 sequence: CASSPGLSRAGYTF. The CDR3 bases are TGTGCCAGCAGCCCAGGGCTCTCCAGGGCTGGCTACACCTTC.

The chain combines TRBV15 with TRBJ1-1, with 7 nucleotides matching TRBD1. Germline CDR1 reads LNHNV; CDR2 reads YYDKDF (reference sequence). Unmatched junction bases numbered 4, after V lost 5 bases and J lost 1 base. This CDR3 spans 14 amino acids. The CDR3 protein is CATSARTGNTEAFF. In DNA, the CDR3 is TGTGCCACCAGCGCCCGGACAGGGAACACTGAAGCTTTCTTT.

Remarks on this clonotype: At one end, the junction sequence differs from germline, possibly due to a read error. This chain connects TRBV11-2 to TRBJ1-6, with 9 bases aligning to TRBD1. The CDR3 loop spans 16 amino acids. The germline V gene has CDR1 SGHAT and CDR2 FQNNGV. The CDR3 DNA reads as TGTGTCAGCAGCCTAAGGACAGGGGTTTCCTTTTCACCCCTCCACTTT. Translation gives CVSSLRTGVSFSPLHF.

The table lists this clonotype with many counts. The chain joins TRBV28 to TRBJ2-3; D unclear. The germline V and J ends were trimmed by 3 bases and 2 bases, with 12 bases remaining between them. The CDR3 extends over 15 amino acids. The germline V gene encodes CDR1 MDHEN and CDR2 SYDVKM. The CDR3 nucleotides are TGTGCCAGCAGTTTGCCAGGAAGGTCCACAGATACGCAGTATTTT. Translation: CASSLPGRSTDTQYF.

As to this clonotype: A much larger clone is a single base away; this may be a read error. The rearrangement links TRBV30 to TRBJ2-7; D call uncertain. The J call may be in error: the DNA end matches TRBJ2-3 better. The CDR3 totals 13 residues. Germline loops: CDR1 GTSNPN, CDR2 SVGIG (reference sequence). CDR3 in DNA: TGTGCCTGGAGTGTAGGTTCAGCAGATGCGCAGTATTTT. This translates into CAWSVGSADAQYF.

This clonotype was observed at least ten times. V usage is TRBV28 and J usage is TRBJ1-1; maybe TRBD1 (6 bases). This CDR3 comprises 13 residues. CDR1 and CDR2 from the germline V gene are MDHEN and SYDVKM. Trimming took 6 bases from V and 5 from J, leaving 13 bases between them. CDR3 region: CASRHGQFTEAFF. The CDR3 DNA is TGTGCCAGCAGACATGGACAGTTTACTGAAGCTTTCTTT. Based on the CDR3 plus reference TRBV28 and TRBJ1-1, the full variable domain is DVKVTQSSRYLVKRTGEKVFLECVQDMDHENMFWYRQDPGLGLRLIYFSYDVKMKEKGDIPEGYSVSREKKERFSLILESASTNQTSMYLCASRHGQFTEAFFGQGTRLTVV.

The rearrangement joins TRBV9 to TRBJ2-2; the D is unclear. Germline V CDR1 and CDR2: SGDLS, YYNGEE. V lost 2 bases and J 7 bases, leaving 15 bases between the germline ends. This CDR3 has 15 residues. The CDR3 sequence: CASSVGTDALGELFF. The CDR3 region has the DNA TGTGCCAGCAGCGTCGGAACGGACGCACTCGGGGAGCTGTTTTTT. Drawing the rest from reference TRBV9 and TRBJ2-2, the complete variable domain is DSGVTQTPKHLITATGQRVTLRCSPRSGDLSVYWYQQSLDQGLQFLIQYYNGEERAKGNILERFSAQQFPDLHSELNLSSLELGDSALYFCASSVGTDALGELFFGEGSRLTVL.

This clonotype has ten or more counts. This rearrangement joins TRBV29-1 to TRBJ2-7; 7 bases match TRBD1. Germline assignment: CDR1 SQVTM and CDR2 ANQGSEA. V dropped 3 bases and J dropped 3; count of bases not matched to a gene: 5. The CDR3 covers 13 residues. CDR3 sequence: CSVDGAGGYEQYF. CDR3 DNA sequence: TGCAGCGTTGATGGGGCAGGGGGCTACGAGCAGTACTTC.

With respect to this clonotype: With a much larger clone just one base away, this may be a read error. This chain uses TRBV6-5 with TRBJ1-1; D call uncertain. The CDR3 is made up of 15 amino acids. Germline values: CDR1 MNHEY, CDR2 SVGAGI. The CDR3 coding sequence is TGTGACAGCAGTTACTCCGCCAGCATGAACACTGAAGCTTTCTTT. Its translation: CDSSYSASMNTEAFF.

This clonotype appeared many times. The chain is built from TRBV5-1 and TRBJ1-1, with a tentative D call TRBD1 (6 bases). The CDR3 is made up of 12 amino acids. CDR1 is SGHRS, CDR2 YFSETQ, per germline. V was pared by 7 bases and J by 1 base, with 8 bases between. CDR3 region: CASQTGNTEAFF. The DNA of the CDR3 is TGCGCCAGCCAGACAGGGAACACTGAAGCTTTCTTT.

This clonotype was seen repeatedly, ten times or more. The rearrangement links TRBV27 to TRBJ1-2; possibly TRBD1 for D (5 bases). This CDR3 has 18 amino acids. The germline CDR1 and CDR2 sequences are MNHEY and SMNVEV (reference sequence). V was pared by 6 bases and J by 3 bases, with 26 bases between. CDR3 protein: CASSSAPGNKRGYYGYTF. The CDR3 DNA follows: TGTGCCAGCAGCTCAGCCCCAGGAAATAAGAGGGGCTACTATGGCTACACCTTC.

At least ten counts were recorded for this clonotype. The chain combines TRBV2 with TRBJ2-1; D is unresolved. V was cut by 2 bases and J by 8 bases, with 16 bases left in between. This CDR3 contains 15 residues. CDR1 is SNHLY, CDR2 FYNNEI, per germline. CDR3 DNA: TGTGCCAGCAGTGAACGACGCGGTAGTCGGGATGAGCAGTTCTTC. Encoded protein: CASSERRGSRDEQFF.

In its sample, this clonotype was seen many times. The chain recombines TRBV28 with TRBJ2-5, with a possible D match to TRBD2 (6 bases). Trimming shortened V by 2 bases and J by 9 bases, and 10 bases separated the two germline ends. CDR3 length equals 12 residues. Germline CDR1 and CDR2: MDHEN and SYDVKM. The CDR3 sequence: CASSLGSGAQYF. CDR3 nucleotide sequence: TGTGCCAGCAGTTTAGGGTCGGGGGCCCAGTACTTC.

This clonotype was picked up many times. CDR3 in DNA: TGCAGTGCTGGACAGCCGGTCGGGAGACAGGATGAGCAGTTCTTC. It codes for CSAGQPVGRQDEQFF. This rearrangement joins TRBV20-1 to TRBJ2-1, with D perhaps given as TRBD1 or TRBD2 (6 bases each). The CDR3 runs 15 residues. With 5 bases removed from V and 8 bases from J, the gap between germline ends came to 22 bases. Germline values: CDR1 DFQATT, CDR2 SNEGSKA (reference sequence).

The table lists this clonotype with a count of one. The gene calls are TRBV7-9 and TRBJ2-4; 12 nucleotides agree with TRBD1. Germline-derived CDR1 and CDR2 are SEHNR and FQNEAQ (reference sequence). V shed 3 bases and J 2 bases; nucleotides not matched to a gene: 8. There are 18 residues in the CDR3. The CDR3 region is CASSFSGTGGAPKNIQYF. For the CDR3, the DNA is TGTGCCAGCAGCTTCTCCGGGACAGGGGGCGCCCCCAAAAACATTCAGTACTTC.

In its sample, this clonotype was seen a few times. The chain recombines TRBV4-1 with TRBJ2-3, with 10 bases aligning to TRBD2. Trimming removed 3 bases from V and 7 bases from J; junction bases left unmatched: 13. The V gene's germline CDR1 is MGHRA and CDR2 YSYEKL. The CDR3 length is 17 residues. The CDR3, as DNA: TGCGCCAGCAGCCAGCTAGCTACTAGCGGGGCGGGCAATACGCAGTATTTT. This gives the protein CASSQLATSGAGNTQYF.